The 19 T cell receptor beta chains listed next were all sequenced from one sample in a study of T-cell memory formation after mild COVID-19. TCRdb re-called the 5' RACE reads with MiXCR, one entry per CDR3 protein. In the table there are around 410,000 distinct CDR3 sequences, around 22% of which are singletons. Sequenced: PBMCs or a T cell subset sorted from them (not recorded which). Every receptor here comes from an adult woman who had mild COVID-19 (a few samples of this study predate the infection). Cell type and time point are not known.

This clonotype was seen more than once but under ten times. The chain is built from TRBV7-9 and TRBJ2-3; no definite D call. Trimming cost V 2 bases and J 2 bases, with 14 bases left between them. This CDR3 is built from 16 residues. Germline V gene lookup returns CDR1 SEHNR and CDR2 FQNEAQ (reference sequence). The DNA for the CDR3 is TGTGCCAGCAGCTTACTCCCCGGATCCCACACAGATACGCAGTATTTT. Translating gives CASSLLPGSHTDTQYF.

The chain recombines TRBV7-2 with TRBJ2-1; D might be TRBD1 or TRBD2, each matching 5 bases. Trimming stripped 3 bases from V and 8 bases from J, with 11 bases between. This CDR3 comprises 13 residues. Germline CDR1 SGHTA, CDR2 FQGNSA. The CDR3 nucleotides read TGTGCCAGCAGCTTCATCGGGGCCTATGAGCAGTTCTTC. It encodes CASSFIGAYEQFF.

This clonotype was seen only a few times. The chain carries TRBV30 and TRBJ2-7; the D call may be TRBD1 or TRBD2 (5 bases each). Germline CDR1 reads GTSNPN; CDR2 reads SVGIG (reference sequence). V lost 0 bases, J lost 1 base, and 13 bases lay in between. This CDR3 has 15 residues. CDR3 DNA: TGTGCCTGGAGTGTTACGGGGCACTTATCCTACGAGCAGTACTTC. It codes for CAWSVTGHLSYEQYF.

In its sample, this clonotype was seen a few times. The rearrangement uses TRBV24-1 and TRBJ2-3; 7 bases match TRBD2. The CDR3 spans 14 residues. The ends lost 4 bases at V and 5 bases at J; junction bases unmatched: 5. The germline gives CDR1 KGHDR, CDR2 SFDVKD. CDR3 residues: CATSERLAEDTQYF. The CDR3 nucleotides read TGTGCCACCAGTGAAAGGCTAGCGGAAGATACGCAGTATTTT.

The V and J genes are TRBV7-9 and TRBJ1-2, with a possible D match to TRBD1 (5 bases). V gave up 2 bases and J gave up 8 bases, with 12 bases separating them. The CDR3 is 13 amino acids. Germline lookup yields CDR1 SEHNR and CDR2 FQNEAQ (reference sequence). The CDR3 coding sequence is TGTGCCAGCAGCTTACAGGGTTCGGGAGGCTACACCTTC. Its translation is CASSLQGSGGYTF.

The chain carries TRBV6-1 and TRBJ1-2; D perhaps matches TRBD1 (6 bases). V was shortened by 4 bases and J by 4 bases, with 10 bases between the two germline ends. The CDR3 covers 13 residues. Germline CDR1 is MNHNS and CDR2 is SASEGT. The DNA for the CDR3 is TGTGCCAGCAGTGCCAGGGGAGTCTATGGCTACACCTTC. Translating it yields CASSARGVYGYTF.

Only a few counts were recorded for this clonotype. V and J are TRBV15 and TRBJ2-3; 9 bases are shared with TRBD1. Unmatched junction bases numbered 6, after V lost 4 bases and J lost 1 base. The CDR3 has 16 amino acids. Germline V CDR1 and CDR2: LNHNV, YYDKDF (reference sequence). The CDR3 DNA reads TGTGCCACCAGCAACCCGACAGGGGGGGGCACAGATACGCAGTATTTT. Translating gives CATSNPTGGGTDTQYF. Complete variable domain (other parts from reference TRBV15 and TRBJ2-3): DAMVIQNPRYQVTQFGKPVTLSCSQTLNHNVMYWYQQKSSQAPKLLFHYYDKDFNNEADTPDNFQSRRPNTSFCFLDIRSPGLGDTAMYLCATSNPTGGGTDTQYFGPGTRLTVL.

In this sample, this clonotype turned up a few times. This rearrangement joins TRBV7-3 to TRBJ2-1; 14 bases are shared with TRBD2. Germline trimming cut 5 bases from V and 9 bases from J; bases unmatched to any gene: 6. CDR1 is SGHTA and CDR2 is FQGTGA in the germline V gene. The CDR3 has 15 amino acids. The CDR3: CASSTGTSGGIEQFF. The CDR3 region has the DNA TGTGCCAGCAGCACCGGGACTAGCGGGGGAATTGAGCAGTTCTTC.

This clonotype was picked up a small number of times. J is TRBJ2-6 and V is TRBV12-3 or TRBV12-4; 8 bases align to TRBD1. The CDR3 has 14 residues. J gave up 2 bases and V 6 bases, and 0 bases lay outside the gene matches. CDR3 sequence (DNA): TGTGCCAGCAGGACAGGGGCTGGGGCCAACGTCCTGACTTTC. Protein sequence: CASRTGAGANVLTF.

This clonotype was detected a few times. This chain uses TRBV6-5 with TRBJ2-3, with D possibly being TRBD2 (5 bases). V lost 2 bases, J lost 3 bases, and 18 bases lay in between. Germline loops: CDR1 MNHEY, CDR2 SVGAGI. The CDR3 consists of 17 residues. This chain's CDR3 is CASSYRPLASETDTQYF. For the CDR3, the DNA is TGTGCCAGCAGTTACCGCCCGCTAGCCTCGGAAACAGATACGCAGTATTTT.

The rearrangement links TRBV7-9 to TRBJ2-7; TRBD2 might be the D (6 bases). Germline V CDR1 and CDR2: SEHNR, FQNEAQ (reference sequence). Trimming removed 4 bases at V and 6 bases at J, with 10 bases between. The CDR3 is 12 amino acids. The CDR3 loop is CASSSGLAEQYF. In DNA form, the CDR3 reads TGTGCCAGCAGCTCGGGACTTGCCGAGCAGTACTTC.

This chain connects TRBV5-1 to TRBJ1-2, with 7 bases identical to TRBD1. Looked up from germline, CDR1 is SGHRS and CDR2 is YFSETQ. With 5 bases clipped from V and 1 base from J, the junction kept 11 bases outside the gene matches. The CDR3 spans 16 residues. The CDR3 loop is CASSLLGGDSNYGYTF. CDR3 DNA sequence: TGCGCCAGCAGTCTTTTAGGGGGCGACAGTAACTATGGCTACACCTTC.

This clonotype was seen a handful of times. The V gene is TRBV6-2 or TRBV6-3, the J gene TRBJ1-2; TRBD1 matches at 8 bases. This CDR3 has 17 amino acids. V shed 6 bases and J 1 base; nucleotides not matched to a gene: 13. The germline gives CDR1 MNHEY, CDR2 SVGEGT. The DNA of the CDR3 is TGTGCCAGCAGGATCCGGGACAGGTGGACCCGTAACTATGGCTACACCTTC. It codes for CASRIRDRWTRNYGYTF.

This clonotype was seen at least ten times. The rearrangement uses TRBV6-2 or TRBV6-3 and TRBJ2-3; unclear D gene. CDR3 length: 15 residues. V lost 6 bases and J lost 3, with 16 bases in between. The germline V gene has CDR1 MNHEY and CDR2 SVGEGT. CDR3 in amino acids: CASRNSLGRTDTQYF. CDR3 nucleotide sequence: TGTGCCAGCAGAAACTCGTTGGGCCGGACAGATACGCAGTATTTT.

There are many counts of this clonotype. The chain is built from TRBV6-5 and TRBJ1-1; no clear D gene. Trimming left V 4 bases short and J 0 bases short, with 9 bases between. CDR3 length: 14 amino acids. Per the germline V gene, CDR1 is MNHEY and CDR2 is SVGAGI. In nucleotides, the CDR3 is TGTGCCAGCAGTTCGCCAGGATTGAACACTGAAGCTTTCTTT. Its protein is CASSSPGLNTEAFF.

This clonotype was seen more than once but under ten times. The chain couples TRBV5-4 to TRBJ1-1; perhaps TRBD1 as D (6 bases). The ends were cut back, 2 bases at V and 6 bases at J, with 11 bases in the middle. The length of the CDR3 is 13 residues. Germline CDR1 SGHNT, CDR2 YYREEE (reference sequence). The CDR3 protein is CASSLQGGAEAFF. The CDR3 bases are TGTGCCAGCAGCTTACAGGGAGGCGCTGAAGCTTTCTTT.

This clonotype has just a few counts. The gene calls are TRBV3-1 and TRBJ2-5, with TRBD2 matching 9 bases. The CDR3 has 15 amino acids. J lost 1 base, V lost 2 bases, and 2 bases had no gene match. CDR1 is LGHDT, CDR2 YNNKEL, per germline (reference sequence). The DNA for the CDR3 is TGTGCCAGCAGCCAATCTAGCGGGGTCCAAGAGACCCAGTACTTC. This encodes CASSQSSGVQETQYF.

The V and J genes are TRBV6-1 and TRBJ1-2; weak D call: TRBD1 (5 bases). V was clipped by 1 base and J by 8 bases, with 14 bases between them. The CDR3 has 14 amino acids. The germline V gene has CDR1 MNHNS and CDR2 SASEGT. The CDR3 DNA sequence: TGTGCCAGCAGTGAAGGGACACCTCGCTGGGGCTACACCTTC. This encodes CASSEGTPRWGYTF.

The chain couples TRBV10-3 to TRBJ2-7; 9 positions match TRBD2. The germline CDR1 and CDR2 sequences are ENHRY and SYGVKD. Germline trimming cut 3 bases from V and 5 bases from J; bases unmatched to any gene: 5. CDR3 length: 14 amino acids. CDR3 loop: CAISDLAGKDEQYF. CDR3 in DNA: TGTGCCATCAGTGATCTAGCGGGGAAGGACGAGCAGTACTTC.